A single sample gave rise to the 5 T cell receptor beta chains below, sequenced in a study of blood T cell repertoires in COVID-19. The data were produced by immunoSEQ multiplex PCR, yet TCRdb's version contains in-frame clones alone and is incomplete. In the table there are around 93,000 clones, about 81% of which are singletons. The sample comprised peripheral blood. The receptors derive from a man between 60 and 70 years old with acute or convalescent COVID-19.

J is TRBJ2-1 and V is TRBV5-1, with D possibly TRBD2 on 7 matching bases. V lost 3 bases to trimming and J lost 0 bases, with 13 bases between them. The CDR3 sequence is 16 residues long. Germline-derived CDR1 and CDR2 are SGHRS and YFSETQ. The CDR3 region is CASSSGVAGSYNEQFF. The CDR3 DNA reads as TGCGCCAGCAGCTCAGGGGTAGCGGGCTCCTACAATGAGCAGTTCTTC.

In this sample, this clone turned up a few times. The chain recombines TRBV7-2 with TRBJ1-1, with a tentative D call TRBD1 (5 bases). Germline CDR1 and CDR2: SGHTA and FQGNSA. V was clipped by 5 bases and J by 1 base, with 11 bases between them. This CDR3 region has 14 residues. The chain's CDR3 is CASSPITGNTEAFF. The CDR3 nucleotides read TGTGCCAGCAGCCCCATAACAGGGAACACTGAAGCTTTCTTT.

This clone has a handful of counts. The CDR3 protein is CASSQSTTRGDSEQFF. CDR3 in DNA: TGTGCCAGCAGCCAGTCTACCACTAGAGGGGACAGTGAGCAGTTCTTC. The J gene is TRBJ2-1, the V gene TRBV4-2; 7 bases agree with TRBD1. Germline V gene data show CDR1 as LGHNA and CDR2 as YNFKEQ. V trimming: 3 bases; J trimming: 9 bases; junction bases outside the gene matches: 14. This CDR3 region has 16 residues.

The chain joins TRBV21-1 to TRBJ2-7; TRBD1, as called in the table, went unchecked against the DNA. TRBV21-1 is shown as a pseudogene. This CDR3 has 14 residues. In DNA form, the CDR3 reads TGTGCCAGCAGCCCCGACGGATTACAGTACGAGCAGTACGTC. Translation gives CASSPDGLQYEQYV.

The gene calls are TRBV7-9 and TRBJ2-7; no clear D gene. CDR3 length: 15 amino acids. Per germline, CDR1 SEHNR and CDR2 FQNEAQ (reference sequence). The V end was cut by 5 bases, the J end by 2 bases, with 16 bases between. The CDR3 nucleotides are TGTGCCAGCAGCCTAAGCTTAAGTATGGCCTACGAGCAGTACTTC. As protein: CASSLSLSMAYEQYF.